This entry is about one T cell receptor beta chain. Its target is unknown. The CDR3 runs 12 residues. Germline values: CDR1 MNHNY, CDR2 SVGAGI (reference sequence). Trimming removed 7 bases from V and 6 bases from J, with 13 bases in between. The PCR had 60 Vbeta and 13 Jbeta primers. The repertoire was sequenced with immunoSEQ multiplex PCR; TCRdb's copy has only in-frame clones and lacks some. This sample contains around 140,000 clones. The sample originates from a study of cytomegalovirus exposure and HLA in healthy donors. On the study more broadly: Earlier work reported 110 million or so unique TCR beta sequences from about 179 million T cells. The Caucasian-associated ancestry cluster held 65% to 90% of roughly 400 genotyped donors.

Study results and limitations: The authors enumerated 164 TCR beta chains as linked to cytomegalovirus.

Donors were nominally healthy when sampled, though unrecorded immune exposures were likely. This sequence originates from a male donor in good health and CMV-seronegative. This chain connects TRBV6-6 to TRBJ2-7; weak D call: TRBD2 (6 bases). Sequencing was carried out using PBMCs. The CDR3 nucleotides are TGTGCCAGCAAAACCGGCGGGGTCGAGCAGTACTTC. Translation gives CASKTGGVEQYF.